The rows below give T cell receptor beta chains drawn from one sample of a study of T cells after yellow fever vaccination. Via MiXCR, TCRdb re-called the 5' RACE reads, giving one row per CDR3 protein. The repertoire holds about 74,000 distinct CDR3 sequences, more than 5.5% seen once, with roughly a third in the top ten. This specimen consisted of CD8+ T cells sorted from PBMCs, obtained 5 days after the first yellow fever vaccination. The source of these receptors is a man aged 18-30 years who received the YFV17D yellow fever vaccine. The CDR3 runs from the conserved cysteine through the conserved F or W. D genes are given only for firm matches. Clone size is stated in some rows and not others, as once, few, many or a class when expanded.

j_gene: TRBJ2-5; d_gene: TRBD2; abundance: -; v_gene: TRBV7-6; CDR3nt: TGTGCCAGCAGCTTGGGGCTGGGGGGGCAAGAGACCCAGTACTTC; CDR3aa: CASSLGLGGQETQYF
j_gene: TRBJ1-1; d_gene: TRBD1; abundance: many; v_gene: TRBV4-1; CDR3nt: TGCGCCAGCAGCACCCGACAGGGGGAGAACACTGAAGCTTTCTTT; CDR3aa: CASSTRQGENTEAFF
j_gene: TRBJ1-1; d_gene: -; abundance: many; v_gene: TRBV19; CDR3nt: TGTGCCAGTAGGCTTCGACAGAGTCTCACTGAAGCTTTCTTT; CDR3aa: CASRLRQSLTEAFF
j_gene: TRBJ2-7; d_gene: -; abundance: many; v_gene: TRBV20-1; CDR3nt: TGCAGTGCTAGTTATAACTCCTACGAGCAGTACTTC; CDR3aa: CSASYNSYEQYF
j_gene: TRBJ2-5; d_gene: -; abundance: many; v_gene: TRBV6-5; CDR3nt: TGTGCCAGCAGTAACCCAGGGGAAGCTCCAGAGACCCAGTACTTC; CDR3aa: CASSNPGEAPETQYF
j_gene: TRBJ2-1; d_gene: -; abundance: many; v_gene: TRBV6-2/TRBV6-3; CDR3nt: TGTGCCAGCAGAAACTCGGTATTGGGCAATGAGCAGTTCTTC; CDR3aa: CASRNSVLGNEQFF
j_gene: TRBJ1-2; d_gene: -; abundance: -; v_gene: TRBV4-3; CDR3nt: TGCGCCAGCACCCCCAGGGACTTCGGAGGCTACACCTTC; CDR3aa: CASTPRDFGGYTF
j_gene: TRBJ2-1; d_gene: TRBD1; abundance: few; v_gene: TRBV7-8; CDR3nt: TGTGCCAGCAGACGGACAGGGGGCCTCTACAATGAGCAGTTCTTC; CDR3aa: CASRRTGGLYNEQFF
j_gene: TRBJ2-4; d_gene: TRBD1; abundance: many; v_gene: TRBV13; CDR3nt: TGTGCCAGCAGCTTAACAGGACAGGGAAACAAAAACATTCAGTACTTC; CDR3aa: CASSLTGQGNKNIQYF
j_gene: TRBJ2-1; d_gene: -; abundance: -; v_gene: TRBV3-1; CDR3nt: TGTGCCAGCAGGGGCAGGAATGAGCAGTTCTTC; CDR3aa: CASRGRNEQFF
j_gene: TRBJ1-4; d_gene: -; abundance: -; v_gene: TRBV12-3/TRBV12-4; CDR3nt: TGTGCCAGCAGCCAGAGTTCTAATGAAAAACTGTTTTTT; CDR3aa: CASSQSSNEKLFF
j_gene: TRBJ2-3; d_gene: -; abundance: -; v_gene: TRBV14; CDR3nt: TGTGCCAGCACCCGTCCGGGACCAGGTTTGTCCCAAAGCACAGATACGCAGTATTTT; CDR3aa: CASTRPGPGLSQSTDTQYF
j_gene: TRBJ1-2; d_gene: TRBD1; abundance: -; v_gene: TRBV15; CDR3nt: TGTGCCACCAGCAGATCGGACAGGGGGCGCGGCTATGGCTACACCTTC; CDR3aa: CATSRSDRGRGYGYTF
j_gene: TRBJ2-1; d_gene: TRBD2; abundance: many; v_gene: TRBV6-5; CDR3nt: TGTGCCAGCAGAATAGGCGGGGGGCCTTACAATGAGCAGTTCTTC; CDR3aa: CASRIGGGPYNEQFF
j_gene: TRBJ2-3; d_gene: TRBD2; abundance: many; v_gene: TRBV7-9; CDR3nt: TGTGCCAGCAGCTCGACACGAGCGGGGGCCTCCACAGATACGCAGTATTTT; CDR3aa: CASSSTRAGASTDTQYF
j_gene: TRBJ1-1; d_gene: -; abundance: many; v_gene: TRBV7-9; CDR3nt: TGTGCCAGCAGCTTAAGTCCGCGGACTGTCAGTGAAGCTTTCTTT; CDR3aa: CASSLSPRTVSEAFF
j_gene: TRBJ1-4; d_gene: TRBD1; abundance: few; v_gene: TRBV4-1; CDR3nt: TGCGCCAGCAGCCAAGATTTTTCAGGGGGGAGAGAAAAACTGTTTTTT; CDR3aa: CASSQDFSGGREKLFF
j_gene: TRBJ2-1; d_gene: -; abundance: few; v_gene: TRBV19; CDR3nt: TGTGCCAGTAGTATTAACTCCTACAATGAGCAGTTCTTC; CDR3aa: CASSINSYNEQFF
j_gene: TRBJ1-1; d_gene: -; abundance: few; v_gene: TRBV5-5; CDR3nt: TGTGCCAGCAGCTTGTGGTCAGGCACTGAAGCTTTCTTT; CDR3aa: CASSLWSGTEAFF
j_gene: TRBJ1-2; d_gene: -; abundance: many; v_gene: TRBV4-1; CDR3nt: TGCGCCAGCAGCCAATACGACAGGAACTATGGCTACACCTTC; CDR3aa: CASSQYDRNYGYTF
j_gene: TRBJ2-1; d_gene: TRBD2; abundance: few; v_gene: TRBV7-2; CDR3nt: TGTGCCAGCAGCTTTAGCGGGGGTTCCTACAATGAGCAGTTCTTC; CDR3aa: CASSFSGGSYNEQFF
j_gene: TRBJ2-1; d_gene: -; abundance: -; v_gene: TRBV5-6; CDR3nt: TGTGCCAGCAGCTTGAGGGGGGGATCTACGTACAATGAGCAGTTCTTC; CDR3aa: CASSLRGGSTYNEQFF
j_gene: TRBJ2-3; d_gene: -; abundance: many; v_gene: TRBV6-5; CDR3nt: TGTGCCAGCAGTTACCTCGGTGATGCGCAGTATTTT; CDR3aa: CASSYLGDAQYF
j_gene: TRBJ2-7; d_gene: -; abundance: -; v_gene: TRBV27; CDR3nt: TGTGCCAGCAGCTCCCAGGGACTGTTAGGCCCCCAGTACGAGCAGTACTTC; CDR3aa: CASSSQGLLGPQYEQYF
j_gene: TRBJ1-2; d_gene: -; abundance: few; v_gene: TRBV29-1; CDR3nt: TGCAGCGTTGTAACGGGAAACTATGGCTACACCTTC; CDR3aa: CSVVTGNYGYTF
j_gene: TRBJ2-7; d_gene: TRBD1; abundance: -; v_gene: TRBV11-2; CDR3nt: TGTGCCAGCACCATTGGGACAGGGGCCTACGAGCAGTACTTC; CDR3aa: CASTIGTGAYEQYF
j_gene: TRBJ1-2; d_gene: -; abundance: -; v_gene: TRBV4-3; CDR3nt: TGCGCCAGCAGCCAAGTCGTGGGCGGCTACTATGGCTACACCTTC; CDR3aa: CASSQVVGGYYGYTF
j_gene: TRBJ1-1; d_gene: -; abundance: -; v_gene: TRBV5-4; CDR3nt: TGTGCCAGCAGCTACGGATCGGGGCCGGAAGCTTTCTTT; CDR3aa: CASSYGSGPEAFF
j_gene: TRBJ2-5; d_gene: -; abundance: -; v_gene: TRBV12-3/TRBV12-4; CDR3nt: TGTGCCAGCAGTTTGTTGGGGGCCTGGGAGACCCAGTACTTC; CDR3aa: CASSLLGAWETQYF
j_gene: TRBJ2-1; d_gene: TRBD2; abundance: few; v_gene: TRBV7-3; CDR3nt: TGTGCCAGCAGCTTTTTAAGCGGGGGGGCCAGGGGCAATGAGCAGTTCTTC; CDR3aa: CASSFLSGGARGNEQFF
j_gene: TRBJ2-5; d_gene: -; abundance: few; v_gene: TRBV27; CDR3nt: TGTGCCAGCAGTTTTCAGCTCGGGGTTGAGACCCAGTACTTC; CDR3aa: CASSFQLGVETQYF
j_gene: TRBJ2-2; d_gene: -; abundance: -; v_gene: TRBV5-1; CDR3nt: TGCGCCAGCAGCTTGAGTTCCGCGGCCTACTACACCGGGGAGCTGTTTTTT; CDR3aa: CASSLSSAAYYTGELFF
j_gene: TRBJ1-5; d_gene: -; abundance: few; v_gene: TRBV5-5; CDR3nt: TGTGCCAGCAGCGAAATTTATAGCAATCAGCCCCAGCATTTT; CDR3aa: CASSEIYSNQPQHF
j_gene: TRBJ2-1; d_gene: TRBD1; abundance: many; v_gene: TRBV29-1; CDR3nt: TGCAGCGTACCACTCCGGGACAGGGAAAATGAGCAGTTCTTC; CDR3aa: CSVPLRDRENEQFF
j_gene: TRBJ2-5; d_gene: TRBD1; abundance: many; v_gene: TRBV5-6; CDR3nt: TGTGCCAGCAGCTTAGGGCTAGGGGGCGGTGAGACCCAGTACTTC; CDR3aa: CASSLGLGGGETQYF
j_gene: TRBJ1-1; d_gene: -; abundance: many; v_gene: TRBV29-1; CDR3nt: TGCAGCGTTGAGTGGGGCAGGGGAGGTTGGACTGAAGCTTTCTTT; CDR3aa: CSVEWGRGGWTEAFF
j_gene: TRBJ2-3; d_gene: TRBD2; abundance: many; v_gene: TRBV10-3; CDR3nt: TGTGCCATCAGTGCCCTAGCGGGGGGGATCACAGATACGCAGTATTTT; CDR3aa: CAISALAGGITDTQYF
j_gene: TRBJ2-2; d_gene: -; abundance: many; v_gene: TRBV5-1; CDR3nt: TGCGCCAGCAGTTGGGCTGGAGACGGGGAGCTGTTTTTT; CDR3aa: CASSWAGDGELFF
j_gene: TRBJ1-6; d_gene: -; abundance: few; v_gene: TRBV6-1; CDR3nt: TGTGCCAGCGCCTTATATCGGGGGAATTCACCCCTCCACTTT; CDR3aa: CASALYRGNSPLHF
j_gene: TRBJ2-2; d_gene: -; abundance: many; v_gene: TRBV7-2; CDR3nt: TGTGCCAGCAGCTTAATGGGGGAGCTGTTTTTT; CDR3aa: CASSLMGELFF
j_gene: TRBJ2-7; d_gene: -; abundance: few; v_gene: TRBV5-1; CDR3nt: TGCGCCAGCAGCTTGAAAACTGGTTCCTACGAGCAGTACTTC; CDR3aa: CASSLKTGSYEQYF
j_gene: TRBJ2-5; d_gene: -; abundance: many; v_gene: TRBV7-9; CDR3nt: TGTGCCAGCAGCTTTAACATGGCCGTCTGGAAAGAGACCCAGTACTTC; CDR3aa: CASSFNMAVWKETQYF
j_gene: TRBJ2-2; d_gene: -; abundance: many; v_gene: TRBV2; CDR3nt: TGTGCCAGCAGCGAAAGGGTGTACACCGGGGAGCTGTTTTTT; CDR3aa: CASSERVYTGELFF
j_gene: TRBJ2-3; d_gene: -; abundance: -; v_gene: TRBV29-1; CDR3nt: TGCAGCGTTGAAAGGTTCGGCGTCGCCCTTCTCGATACGCAGTATTTT; CDR3aa: CSVERFGVALLDTQYF
j_gene: TRBJ1-2; d_gene: -; abundance: few; v_gene: TRBV12-3/TRBV12-4; CDR3nt: TGTGCCAGCAGTTTTGTTCTCAACTATGGCTACACCTTC; CDR3aa: CASSFVLNYGYTF
j_gene: TRBJ1-2; d_gene: -; abundance: few; v_gene: TRBV27; CDR3nt: TGTGCCAGCAGCCCAGGGGCTTACTATGGCTACACCTTC; CDR3aa: CASSPGAYYGYTF
j_gene: TRBJ2-7; d_gene: TRBD1; abundance: many; v_gene: TRBV13; CDR3nt: TGTGCCAGCAGCCCCAGACCGTCTCAGGGGGCGCTAATCTACGAGCAGTACTTC; CDR3aa: CASSPRPSQGALIYEQYF
j_gene: TRBJ2-2; d_gene: TRBD2; abundance: many; v_gene: TRBV3-1; CDR3nt: TGTGCCAGCAGCCTCCTAGCGGGGGCGAACACCGGGGAGCTGTTTTTT; CDR3aa: CASSLLAGANTGELFF
j_gene: TRBJ2-2; d_gene: -; abundance: many; v_gene: TRBV27; CDR3nt: TGTGCCAGCAGTTTCGCCCGGGGGACCGGGGAGCTGTTTTTT; CDR3aa: CASSFARGTGELFF
j_gene: TRBJ2-1; d_gene: TRBD2; abundance: -; v_gene: TRBV7-9; CDR3nt: TGTGCCAGCAGCTCGGGACTAGGAAACAATGAGCAGTTCTTC; CDR3aa: CASSSGLGNNEQFF
j_gene: TRBJ2-5; d_gene: -; abundance: few; v_gene: TRBV5-6; CDR3nt: TGTGCCAGCAGCGGGATGAGGGAGACCCAGTACTTC; CDR3aa: CASSGMRETQYF
j_gene: TRBJ2-2; d_gene: TRBD1; abundance: few; v_gene: TRBV4-1; CDR3nt: TGCGCCAGCAGCCCCGAGGTCGGCAGGGGGCCGATCGGGGAGCTGTTTTTT; CDR3aa: CASSPEVGRGPIGELFF
j_gene: TRBJ2-1; d_gene: TRBD2; abundance: many; v_gene: TRBV6-1; CDR3nt: TGTGCCAGCACTAGCGGGAGGAACTACAATGAGCAGTTCTTC; CDR3aa: CASTSGRNYNEQFF
j_gene: TRBJ1-5; d_gene: -; abundance: few; v_gene: TRBV7-9; CDR3nt: TGTGCCAGCGCTCGTCTAGGTCAGCCCCAGCATTTT; CDR3aa: CASARLGQPQHF
j_gene: TRBJ2-1; d_gene: -; abundance: -; v_gene: TRBV2; CDR3nt: TGTGCCCTCAGTTTGCTGCCTCCGGGGCCGGGGCCCTACAATGAGCAGTTCTTC; CDR3aa: CALSLLPPGPGPYNEQFF
j_gene: TRBJ1-1; d_gene: -; abundance: many; v_gene: TRBV24-1; CDR3nt: TGTGCCTCCACCACAGAAAATATGAACACTGAAGCTTTCTTT; CDR3aa: CASTTENMNTEAFF
j_gene: TRBJ2-1; d_gene: TRBD2; abundance: few; v_gene: TRBV6-2/TRBV6-3; CDR3nt: TGTGCCAGCAGCCGCGGGGGGTGGTCCTACAATGAGCAGTTCTTC; CDR3aa: CASSRGGWSYNEQFF
j_gene: TRBJ1-1; d_gene: -; abundance: many; v_gene: TRBV12-3/TRBV12-4; CDR3nt: TGTGCCGAAGCGTCAGGGGCTAGTACTGAAGCTTTCTTT; CDR3aa: CAEASGASTEAFF
j_gene: TRBJ2-1; d_gene: TRBD2; abundance: -; v_gene: TRBV24-1; CDR3nt: TGTGCCACCAGTGATACTAGCGGGGCACCCGGGAATGAGCAGTTCTTC; CDR3aa: CATSDTSGAPGNEQFF